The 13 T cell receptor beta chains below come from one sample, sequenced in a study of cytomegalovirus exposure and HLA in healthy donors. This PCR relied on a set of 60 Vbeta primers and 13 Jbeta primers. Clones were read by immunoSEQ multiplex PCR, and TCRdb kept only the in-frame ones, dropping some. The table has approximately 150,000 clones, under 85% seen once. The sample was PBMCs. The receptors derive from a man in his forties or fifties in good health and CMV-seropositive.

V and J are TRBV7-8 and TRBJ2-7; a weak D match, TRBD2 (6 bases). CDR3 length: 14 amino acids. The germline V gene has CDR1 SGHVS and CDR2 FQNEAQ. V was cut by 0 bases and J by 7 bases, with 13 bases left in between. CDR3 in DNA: TGTGCCAGCAGCTTAGCGACTAGTTTGCGGGAGCAGTACTTC. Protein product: CASSLATSLREQYF.

The CDR3 nucleotides read TGTGCTAGTGGTTTGGGAACGGACAGGGAGGCTTTCTTT. It codes for CASGLGTDREAFF. The chain employs TRBV12-5 and TRBJ1-1, with 8 nucleotides matching TRBD1. With V trimmed by 1 base and J by 11 bases, 6 bases remained unmatched. The CDR3 length is 13 residues. Germline V gene sequence: CDR1 LGHNT, CDR2 FRNRAP.

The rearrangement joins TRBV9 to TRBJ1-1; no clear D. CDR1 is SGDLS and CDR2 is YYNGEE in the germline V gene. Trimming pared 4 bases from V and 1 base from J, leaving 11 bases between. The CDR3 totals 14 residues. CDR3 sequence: CASSSRPGNTEAFF. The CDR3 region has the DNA TGTGCCAGCAGCTCAAGACCGGGGAACACTGAAGCTTTCTTT.

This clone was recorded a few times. CDR3 sequence (DNA): TGCAGCGTCCTTATCAGGGGGCAGGACACCGGGGAGCTGTTTTTT. This sequence encodes CSVLIRGQDTGELFF. This rearrangement joins TRBV29-1 to TRBJ2-2; 8 nucleotides match TRBD1. The germline V gene has CDR1 SQVTM and CDR2 ANQGSEA. The CDR3 covers 15 residues. With 6 bases clipped from V and 3 bases from J, the junction kept 9 bases outside the gene matches.

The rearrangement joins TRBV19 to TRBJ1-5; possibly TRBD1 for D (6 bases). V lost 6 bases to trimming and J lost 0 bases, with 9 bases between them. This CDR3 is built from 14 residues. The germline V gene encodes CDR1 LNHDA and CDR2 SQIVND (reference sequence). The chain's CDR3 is CASSPGVSNQPQHF. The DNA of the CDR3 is TGTGCCAGTAGCCCAGGGGTTAGCAATCAGCCCCAGCATTTT.

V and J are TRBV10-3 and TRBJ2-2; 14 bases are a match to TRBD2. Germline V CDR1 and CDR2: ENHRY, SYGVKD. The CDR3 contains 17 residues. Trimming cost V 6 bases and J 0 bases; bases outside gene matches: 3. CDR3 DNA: TGTGCCATCAGCGGACTAGCGGGGGGTCCGAACACCGGGGAGCTGTTTTTT. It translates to CAISGLAGGPNTGELFF.

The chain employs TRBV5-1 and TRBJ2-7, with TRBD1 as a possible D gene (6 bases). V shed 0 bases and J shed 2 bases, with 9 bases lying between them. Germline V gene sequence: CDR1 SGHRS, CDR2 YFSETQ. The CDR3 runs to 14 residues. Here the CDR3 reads CASSLVTGPYEQYF. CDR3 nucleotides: TGCGCCAGCAGCTTGGTGACAGGTCCCTACGAGCAGTACTTC.

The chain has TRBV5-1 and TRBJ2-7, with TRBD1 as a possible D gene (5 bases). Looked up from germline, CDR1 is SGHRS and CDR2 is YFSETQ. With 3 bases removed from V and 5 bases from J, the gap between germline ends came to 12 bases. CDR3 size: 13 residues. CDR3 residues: CASSSGRAHEQYF. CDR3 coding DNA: TGCGCCAGCAGCTCGGGCAGGGCCCACGAGCAGTACTTC.

The CDR3 nucleotides are TGTGCCAGCAGTCGATACTACGGACTAGCGGGGATGGATGAGCAGTTCTTC. This codes for CASSRYYGLAGMDEQFF. The genes are TRBV27 and TRBJ2-1; 12 nucleotides match TRBD2. Germline trimming cut 5 bases from V and 8 bases from J; bases unmatched to any gene: 13. The CDR3 has 17 amino acids. Germline V gene data show CDR1 as MNHEY and CDR2 as SMNVEV (reference sequence).

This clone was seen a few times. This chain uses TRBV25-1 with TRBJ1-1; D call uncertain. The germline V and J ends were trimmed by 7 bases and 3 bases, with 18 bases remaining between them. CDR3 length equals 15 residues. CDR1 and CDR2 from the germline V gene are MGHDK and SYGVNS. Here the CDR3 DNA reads TGTGCCAGCAAGGGAGCGGGCCAGAGGCACACTGAAGCTTTCTTT. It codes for CASKGAGQRHTEAFF.

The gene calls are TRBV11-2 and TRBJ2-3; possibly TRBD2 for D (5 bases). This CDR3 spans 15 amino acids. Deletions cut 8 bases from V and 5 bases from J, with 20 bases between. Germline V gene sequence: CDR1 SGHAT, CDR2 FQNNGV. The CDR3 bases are TGTGCCAGCCGCCTCGGACTCATTTCTGGAGATACGCAGTATTTT. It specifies CASRLGLISGDTQYF.

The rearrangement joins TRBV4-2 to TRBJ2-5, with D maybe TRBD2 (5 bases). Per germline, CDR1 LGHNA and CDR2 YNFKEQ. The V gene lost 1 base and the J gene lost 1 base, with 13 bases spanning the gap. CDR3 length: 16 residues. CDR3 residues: CASSQVTGNTQETQYF. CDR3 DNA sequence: TGTGCCAGCAGCCAAGTGACCGGGAACACCCAAGAGACCCAGTACTTC.

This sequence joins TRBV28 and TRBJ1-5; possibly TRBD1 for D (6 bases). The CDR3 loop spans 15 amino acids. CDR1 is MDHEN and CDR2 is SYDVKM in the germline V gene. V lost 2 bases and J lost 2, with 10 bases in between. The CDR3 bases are TGTGCCAGCAGTTTACATTCAGGGGGCAATCAGCCCCAGCATTTT. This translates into CASSLHSGGNQPQHF.